This T cell receptor (beta chain) was sequenced for a study of CD8 T cells in ankylosing spondylitis. The V gene lost 3 bases and the J gene lost 6 bases, with 15 bases spanning the gap. Germline V CDR1 and CDR2: DFQATT, SNEGSKA (reference sequence). There are 15 residues in the CDR3. In this sample, this clonotype turned up many times. Its antigen is not identified. Broader study findings: A TCR beta motif of fewer than ten highly homologous variants seemed to mark ankylosing spondylitis blood. Enrichment of disease-linked clones was reportedly significant in matched ankylosing spondylitis synovial fluid.

TCR beta libraries were made by quantitative 5'-RACE with molecular barcodes. TCRdb processed the 5' RACE reads anew with MiXCR; each CDR3 protein has one entry. The data contain 210,000 or so distinct CDR3 sequences, 7.5% to 9.5% of them singletons. The V gene is TRBV20-1, the J gene TRBJ2-6; either TRBD1 or TRBD2 may fit D (6 bases each). This TCR derives from a female donor with ankylosing spondylitis or in good health (not recorded which). Sequencing input: blood, either unsorted or a sorted T cell fraction (not recorded which). The CDR3 nucleotides read TGCAGTGCTAGCCACGGGGGCGGTGTGGCCAACGTCCTGACTTTC. It is translated as CSASHGGGVANVLTF.